This TCR beta chain was retrieved from a study of human T cells and chemical hapten exposure. Time point here: pre-sensitization, week 0. Specified treatment: therapeutic diphenylcyclopropenone sensitization with weekly scalp DPC. Ahead of applying each patch test, blood was sampled. A word on this clonotype: Its target is unknown.

Study conclusions and caveats: The study found that PT1 expanded TCR counts correlated positively with patch test score.

TCRdb fed the RACE reads into MiXCR, producing one record per CDR3 protein. In the table there are around 120,000 distinct CDR3 sequences, approximately 13% of which are singletons. The germline V and J ends were trimmed by 4 bases and 8 bases, with 10 bases remaining between them. There are 12 residues in the CDR3. Germline values: CDR1 MNHEY, CDR2 SMNVEV (reference sequence). This sequence originates from a woman in her late teens or twenties with alopecia areata. Some clones in this sample may be carry-over from other donors' samples. Here the sequenced sample was whole blood, taken in connection with sensitization to the hapten diphenylcyclopropenone (DPC). V usage is TRBV27 and J usage is TRBJ2-3, with D possibly being TRBD2 (6 bases). CDR3 bases: TGTGCCAGCAGTTCAGTTAGCGGTACGCAGTATTTT. As protein: CASSSVSGTQYF.